Below are 21 T cell receptor beta chains sequenced from a single sample in a study of response to subunit inactivated influenza vaccine. One entry per CDR3 protein results from TCRdb running MiXCR on the RT-PCR reads. The table lists about half a million distinct CDR3 sequences, around 25% of them singletons, with 1.5% to 2% in the top ten. The source was CD4+ T cells sorted from PBMCs, collected about 5 days after vaccination. These receptors were collected from a man in his fifties or sixties who received an inactivated influenza vaccine.

This chain joins TRBV4-3 and TRBJ2-1, with 8 positions matching TRBD1. Germline V gene data show CDR1 as LGHNA and CDR2 as YSLEER. Trimming at V came to 0 bases and at J to 9 bases, leaving 7 bases not matched to a gene. CDR3 length: 15 amino acids. The CDR3 nucleotides read TGCGCCAGCAGCCAAGAGACAGGGGCGGTCGGTGAGCAGTTCTTC. Its protein product is CASSQETGAVGEQFF.

V usage is TRBV20-1 and J usage is TRBJ2-1; TRBD2 aligns across 11 bases. The ends lost 0 bases at V and 6 bases at J; junction bases unmatched: 4. Germline CDR1 reads DFQATT; CDR2 reads SNEGSKA (reference sequence). The CDR3 contains 15 residues. Written as DNA, the CDR3 is TGCAGTGCTAGAGAACTAGCGGGAGAGTTCAATGAGCAGTTCTTC. Encoded protein: CSARELAGEFNEQFF.

In this sample, this clonotype turned up a few times. This chain joins TRBV5-1 and TRBJ2-4, with a tentative D call TRBD1 (6 bases). The CDR3 loop spans 14 amino acids. Germline CDR1 and CDR2: SGHRS and YFSETQ. V was pared by 3 bases and J by 3 bases, with 10 bases between. The CDR3 nucleotides read TGCGCCAGCAGCTACCGGACAGACAAAAACATTCAGTACTTC. Protein sequence: CASSYRTDKNIQYF.

The chain joins TRBV3-1 to TRBJ2-1, with a weak D call TRBD1 (5 bases). Germline CDR1 LGHDT, CDR2 YNNKEL (reference sequence). There are 14 residues in the CDR3. Trimming cost V 6 bases and J 6 bases, with 15 bases left between them. The CDR3 DNA reads as TGTGCCAGCAGACGGACAATTGCAAGCAATGAGCAGTTCTTC. Protein product: CASRRTIASNEQFF.

This clonotype has a single count. The chain uses TRBV12-3 or TRBV12-4 and TRBJ2-7, with 15 bases that match TRBD2. Trimming removed 2 bases from V and 7 bases from J; junction bases left unmatched: 6. This CDR3 spans 16 amino acids. The CDR3: CASSLRPGLAGGEQYF. The CDR3 bases are TGTGCCAGCAGTTTAAGACCGGGACTAGCGGGAGGAGAGCAGTACTTC.

This rearrangement joins TRBV27 to TRBJ1-4; D not certain. V lost 0 bases and J 6 bases, leaving 11 bases between the germline ends. This CDR3 spans 15 amino acids. Germline V CDR1 and CDR2: MNHEY, SMNVEV (reference sequence). CDR3 coding DNA: TGTGCCAGCAGTTTATCGAGTGGTGATGATGAAAAACTGTTTTTT. Translation gives CASSLSSGDDEKLFF.

This clonotype has more than one count but fewer than ten. The rearrangement links TRBV4-2 to TRBJ1-6; D unclear. Per the germline V gene, CDR1 is LGHNA and CDR2 is YNFKEQ. V was cut by 2 bases and J by 7 bases, with 15 bases left in between. The CDR3 has 16 amino acids. The DNA of the CDR3 is TGTGCCAGCAGCCAAAGTTTGGCAGAACCAAATTCACCCCTCCACTTT. Translated, it gives CASSQSLAEPNSPLHF.

The rearrangement links TRBV12-3 or TRBV12-4 to TRBJ2-1; TRBD2 aligns across 10 bases. V lost 7 bases and J lost 6; bases outside the gene matches: 6. This CDR3 has 14 amino acids. CDR3 DNA: TGTGCCAGCACACGTAGCGGGGGGACCAATGAGCAGTTCTTC. Amino acids: CASTRSGGTNEQFF.

With respect to this clonotype: This may come from a read error, since a much larger clone is one base off. The chain uses TRBV4-2 and TRBJ2-7; D might be TRBD1 or TRBD2, each matching 6 bases. The CDR3 runs to 15 residues. Germline V gene sequence: CDR1 LGHNA, CDR2 YNFKEQ. The CDR3 loop reads CASGQGTSGHYEQYF. The CDR3 nucleotides read TGTGCCAGCGGCCAGGGGACTTCGGGTCACTACGAGCAGTACTTC.

The rearrangement joins TRBV12-3 or TRBV12-4 to TRBJ2-3; D is unresolved. V was pared by 8 bases and J by 1 base, with 10 bases between. The CDR3 runs to 13 residues. This chain's CDR3 is CASAPGRTDTQYF. The CDR3 bases are TGTGCCAGCGCCCCCGGCCGCACAGATACGCAGTATTTT.

The chain couples TRBV5-1 to TRBJ2-5; TRBD2 matches 9 bases. V dropped 0 bases and J dropped 1; count of bases not matched to a gene: 4. CDR3 length equals 16 residues. The germline V gene encodes CDR1 SGHRS and CDR2 YFSETQ. The CDR3 nucleotides are TGCGCCAGCAGCTTGGCTTCAGCGGGGGGCCAAGAGACCCAGTACTTC. Translation: CASSLASAGGQETQYF.

The chain combines TRBV7-9 with TRBJ2-7; 7 nucleotides match TRBD2. Germline lookup yields CDR1 SEHNR and CDR2 FQNEAQ (reference sequence). The ends lost 3 bases at V and 1 base at J; junction bases unmatched: 9. The length of the CDR3 is 16 residues. The CDR3 region is CASSLSSGIVSYEQYF. The CDR3 nucleotides read TGTGCCAGCAGCTTGTCCAGCGGGATTGTTTCCTACGAGCAGTACTTC.

This clonotype has ten or more counts. The rearrangement links TRBV4-2 to TRBJ2-7; D call uncertain. The germline V gene encodes CDR1 LGHNA and CDR2 YNFKEQ. V was pared by 0 bases and J by 0 bases, with 9 bases between. This CDR3 region has 15 residues. CDR3 amino acids: CASSQDRQASYEQYF. The CDR3 nucleotides read TGTGCCAGCAGCCAAGATCGTCAGGCCTCCTACGAGCAGTACTTC.

The gene calls are TRBV7-2 and TRBJ1-1; D is possibly TRBD1 (6 bases). V lost 2 bases and J 6 bases, leaving 10 bases between the germline ends. CDR1 is SGHTA, CDR2 FQGNSA, per germline. The CDR3 is 13 amino acids. The CDR3 here is CASSLPRTAEAFF. The CDR3 coding sequence is TGTGCCAGCAGCTTACCAAGGACAGCTGAAGCTTTCTTT.

A few counts support this clonotype. V usage is TRBV5-1 and J usage is TRBJ1-2; D not certain. V was shortened by 4 bases and J by 0 bases, with 10 bases between the two germline ends. Germline loops: CDR1 SGHRS, CDR2 YFSETQ. This CDR3 contains 14 residues. CDR3 sequence: CASSPGIANYGYTF. The CDR3 DNA sequence: TGCGCCAGCAGCCCGGGGATAGCTAACTATGGCTACACCTTC.

The table lists this clonotype with a few counts. The V call is TRBV6-4, the J call TRBJ2-3, with 14 bases lining up with TRBD2. The CDR3 spans 15 residues. Germline V gene lookup returns CDR1 MRHNA and CDR2 SNTAGT. Trimming at V came to 6 bases and at J to 3 bases, leaving 2 bases not matched to a gene. CDR3 coding DNA: TGTGCCAGCAGAAGACTAGCGGGAGGGACAGATACGCAGTATTTT. Protein product: CASRRLAGGTDTQYF.

This clonotype appeared a few times. V gene TRBV7-2 combines with J gene TRBJ1-2; 7 nucleotides line up with TRBD1. This CDR3 has 14 amino acids. Germline V CDR1 and CDR2: SGHTA, FQGNSA. Losses at the gene ends were 5 bases for V and 7 bases for J; bases not matched to a gene: 10. CDR3 bases: TGTGCCAGCAGCATGCGGACAGGAGAAATTGGCTACACCTTC. Amino acids: CASSMRTGEIGYTF.

The chain employs TRBV7-9 and TRBJ1-4; 9 bases are shared with TRBD1. The CDR3 is 15 residues long. CDR1 and CDR2 (germline): SEHNR, FQNEAQ (reference sequence). Trimming removed 2 bases from V and 4 bases from J; junction bases left unmatched: 2. The CDR3 region has the DNA TGTGCCAGCAGCTTACGGGACAGGGTTAATGAAAAACTGTTTTTT. As protein: CASSLRDRVNEKLFF.

This clonotype has just a few counts. V and J are TRBV15 and TRBJ1-5, with D hard to call. The CDR3 loop spans 15 amino acids. Germline loops: CDR1 LNHNV, CDR2 YYDKDF (reference sequence). Deletions cut 0 bases from V and 3 bases from J, with 9 bases between. CDR3: CATSRDALPNQPQHF. The CDR3 coding sequence is TGTGCCACCAGCAGAGATGCCTTACCCAATCAGCCCCAGCATTTT.

The CDR3 DNA sequence: TGTGCCATCACTACACCAGGGACTAGCGGGAGAATTTATGAGCAGTTCTTC. As protein: CAITTPGTSGRIYEQFF. The chain employs TRBV10-3 and TRBJ2-1; 14 nucleotides agree with TRBD2. After removal of 7 bases from V and 8 bases from J, the junction contained 13 bases not matched to a gene. The CDR3 has 17 residues. CDR1 and CDR2 from the germline V gene are ENHRY and SYGVKD.

The chain links TRBV3-1 to TRBJ2-1, with TRBD2 matching 7 bases. The ends lost 2 bases at V and 5 bases at J; junction bases unmatched: 6. The CDR3 totals 15 residues. The germline V gene has CDR1 LGHDT and CDR2 YNNKEL (reference sequence). CDR3 loop: CASSQLGGSNNEQFF. The CDR3, as DNA: TGTGCCAGCAGCCAATTGGGGGGGAGTAACAATGAGCAGTTCTTC.